This TCR beta chain was identified during a study of CD8+ T cells in alopecia areata. The wider study: Tofacitinib administration to treated patients was oral, at 5 to 10 mg twice daily. Scalp area affected, as a percentage, set the severity score of treated patients. Study-level findings and limits: On tofacitinib, scalp and blood still held many of the expanded lesional clones.

CDR1 and CDR2 from the germline V gene are MGHDK and SYGVNS. This CDR3 region has 15 residues. Trimming left V 2 bases short and J 5 bases short, with 16 bases between. Extraction and reverse transcription of RNA yielded cDNA as the sequencing template. Here immunoSEQ multiplex PCR was the method, and the copy in TCRdb shows in-frame clones only, minus some. The table has about 150,000 clones, about three fifths seen once. The treatment denotes: oral pan-JAK inhibitor, 5-10 mg twice daily. Comments on this clone: The antigen remains undetermined.

J is TRBJ2-7 and V is TRBV25-1; D is perhaps TRBD2 (6 bases). This sample comprised CD4+ T cells sorted from blood, obtained at week 4, from a patient treated with tofacitinib. This clonotype originated in a human donor with alopecia areata. CDR3 coding DNA: TGTGCCAGCAGTGAACCGGCGGGGCGACCTGACGAGCAGTACTTC. Amino acid sequence: CASSEPAGRPDEQYF.